What follows are 21 T cell receptor beta chains derived from one specimen sequenced in a study of blood T cells in healthy people across ages. Together with a sample-barcoded 5' primer, a J-beta primer mix was included in a second PCR lasting about 7 to 12 cycles. Each CDR3 protein is one row after TCRdb ran MiXCR on the 5' RACE reads. The sample contains 600,000 to 1,000,000 distinct CDR3 sequences, just under 25% of which appear only once. These sequences were also reported in another study, on T cells of mothers and their children.

The material sequenced was blood. These receptors all come from a boy aged 5-17 years in good health.

This clonotype was counted between two and nine times. The chain recombines TRBV7-2 with TRBJ2-3; D might be TRBD2 (5 bases). Germline CDR1 reads SGHTA; CDR2 reads FQGNSA. The CDR3 is 15 residues long. The V gene lost 2 bases and the J gene lost 5 bases, with 14 bases spanning the gap. The DNA of the CDR3 is TGTGCCAGCAGCTTAAACCTCGGTGGGAGAGATACGCAGTATTTT. Translated, it gives CASSLNLGGRDTQYF.

This rearrangement joins TRBV20-1 to TRBJ2-7; D is uncertain. Trimming shortened V by 1 base and J by 0 bases, and 7 bases separated the two germline ends. CDR3 length: 13 amino acids. Germline CDR1 reads DFQATT; CDR2 reads SNEGSKA (reference sequence). The CDR3 loop is CSARGRYSYEQYF. The CDR3 coding sequence is TGCAGTGCTAGAGGCAGGTACTCCTACGAGCAGTACTTC.

Only a few counts were recorded for this clonotype. The genes are TRBV4-3 and TRBJ1-3; D call uncertain. Trimming took 0 bases from V and 0 from J, leaving 12 bases between them. Per the germline V gene, CDR1 is LGHNA and CDR2 is YSLEER. The CDR3 covers 17 residues. The CDR3 sequence is CASSQDDVGLSGNTIYF. The CDR3 nucleotides are TGCGCCAGCAGCCAAGATGACGTAGGGCTCTCTGGAAACACCATATATTTT.

The chain is built from TRBV28 and TRBJ2-5, with a weak D call TRBD2 (5 bases). This CDR3 has 15 residues. Germline V gene sequence: CDR1 MDHEN, CDR2 SYDVKM. The V gene lost 8 bases and the J gene lost 0 bases, with 16 bases spanning the gap. The DNA of the CDR3 is TGTGCCAGCCCCCGGGGTGCGATCTACCAAGAGACCCAGTACTTC. Translating it yields CASPRGAIYQETQYF. The full variable domain, with the rest looked up from reference TRBV28 and TRBJ2-5, is DVKVTQSSRYLVKRTGEKVFLECVQDMDHENMFWYRQDPGLGLRLIYFSYDVKMKEKGDIPEGYSVSREKKERFSLILESASTNQTSMYLCASPRGAIYQETQYFGPGTRLLVL.

This rearrangement joins TRBV19 to TRBJ1-1; unclear D gene. Germline CDR1 LNHDA, CDR2 SQIVND (reference sequence). This CDR3 has 15 amino acids. V was pared by 3 bases and J by 4 bases, with 15 bases between. Here the CDR3 reads CASSIFWEGGTEAFF. The CDR3 DNA sequence: TGTGCCAGTAGTATTTTTTGGGAAGGAGGCACTGAAGCTTTCTTT.

A few counts support this clonotype. The V and J genes are TRBV27 and TRBJ1-2; 8 bases fit TRBD1. The CDR3 totals 17 residues. Germline CDR1 is MNHEY and CDR2 is SMNVEV (reference sequence). V lost 5 bases to trimming and J lost 5 bases; unmatched junction nucleotides: 16. The CDR3 region is CASSPEHTGGLEYGYTF. The CDR3, as DNA: TGTGCCAGCAGTCCTGAACATACAGGGGGTCTAGAATATGGCTACACCTTC.

The chain is built from TRBV12-3 or TRBV12-4 and TRBJ2-6; TRBD2 matches at 9 bases. The CDR3 is made up of 17 amino acids. The V gene end was trimmed by 2 bases and the J gene end by 3 bases; junction bases not matched to a gene: 5. CDR3 DNA sequence: TGTGCCAGCAGTTTATTAGCGGGAGTAAATGGGGCCAACGTCCTGACTTTC. This encodes CASSLLAGVNGANVLTF.

This clonotype was counted a few times. J is TRBJ2-1 and V is TRBV4-3; 10 bases line up with TRBD2. This CDR3 spans 15 amino acids. Per the germline V gene, CDR1 is LGHNA and CDR2 is YSLEER. With V trimmed by 2 bases and J by 5 bases, 3 bases remained unmatched. The CDR3 DNA follows: TGCGCCAGCAGCCAATCCACTAGCGGGGACAATGAGCAGTTCTTC. Encoded protein: CASSQSTSGDNEQFF.

This chain connects TRBV6-2 or TRBV6-3 to TRBJ2-3; D is unresolved. V dropped 4 bases and J dropped 0 bases, with 8 bases sitting between them. CDR1 and CDR2 (germline): MNHEY, SVGEGT. This CDR3 is built from 14 residues. The CDR3 DNA is TGTGCCAGCAGTTCCCAAACTAGCACAGATACGCAGTATTTT. The encoded protein is CASSSQTSTDTQYF.

This chain links TRBV6-1 with TRBJ2-4; no clear D gene. The CDR3 is made up of 16 amino acids. Per the germline V gene, CDR1 is MNHNS and CDR2 is SASEGT. The V and J ends lost 6 bases and 1 base respectively, with 16 bases between them. CDR3 protein: CASSAAYSLAKNIQYF. DNA of the CDR3: TGTGCCAGCAGCGCAGCTTATTCCTTGGCCAAAAACATTCAGTACTTC.

The V gene is TRBV7-9, the J gene TRBJ1-4; the D gene is possibly TRBD1 (5 bases). Trimming cost V 4 bases and J 8 bases, with 17 bases left between them. The CDR3 extends over 15 amino acids. Per germline, CDR1 SEHNR and CDR2 FQNEAQ (reference sequence). The chain's CDR3 is CASSSGTYGKEKLFF. In DNA form, the CDR3 reads TGTGCCAGCAGCTCTGGGACGTATGGGAAGGAAAAACTGTTTTTT.

Only a few counts were recorded for this clonotype. The chain uses TRBV20-1 and TRBJ2-5; D not certain. V lost 0 bases, J lost 1 base, and 15 bases lay in between. This CDR3 has 16 amino acids. Per germline, CDR1 DFQATT and CDR2 SNEGSKA (reference sequence). The CDR3 coding sequence is TGCAGTGCTAGAGATCTTGTCAGTGGGGTCCAAGAGACCCAGTACTTC. This codes for CSARDLVSGVQETQYF.

J is TRBJ1-1 and V is TRBV7-9; D call uncertain. This CDR3 has 15 residues. Per germline, CDR1 SEHNR and CDR2 FQNEAQ (reference sequence). Trimming took off 6 bases at V and 6 bases at J, with 20 bases between the two ends. CDR3 DNA sequence: TGTGCCAGCAGTTCCGGGGAGGGAGCAAGCTCTGAAGCTTTCTTT. This sequence encodes CASSSGEGASSEAFF. Based on the CDR3 plus reference TRBV7-9 and TRBJ1-1, the full variable domain is DTGVSQNPRHKITKRGQNVTFRCDPISEHNRLYWYRQTLGQGPEFLTYFQNEAQLEKSRLLSDRFSAERPKGSFSTLEIQRTEQGDSAMYLCASSSGEGASSEAFFGQGTRLTVV.

The V call is TRBV20-1, the J call TRBJ1-4, with D tentatively TRBD1 (6 bases). The CDR3 loop spans 14 amino acids. Trimming stripped 3 bases from V and 7 bases from J, with 15 bases between. Germline loops: CDR1 DFQATT, CDR2 SNEGSKA (reference sequence). This CDR3 reads CSASLRGRVEKLFF. The CDR3 nucleotides are TGCAGTGCTAGTCTCCGGGGGCGGGTTGAAAAACTGTTTTTT.

This sequence joins TRBV20-1 and TRBJ2-3, with a tentative D call TRBD2 (5 bases). The CDR3 has 14 residues. Trimming removed 6 bases from V and 5 bases from J, with 18 bases in between. Germline CDR1 DFQATT, CDR2 SNEGSKA (reference sequence). In DNA, the CDR3 is TGCAGTGCCACCACACTTGGGGAGCAAGATACGCAGTATTTT. Translating gives CSATTLGEQDTQYF.

There are many counts of this clonotype. This sequence joins TRBV9 and TRBJ2-7; unclear D gene. The CDR3 is made up of 13 amino acids. Germline CDR1 is SGDLS and CDR2 is YYNGEE. Between the trimmed V and J ends, which lost 2 bases and 7 bases, there was a span of 13 bases. In nucleotides, the CDR3 is TGTGCCAGCAGCGTCTTAGGCCAAGGGGAGCAGTACTTC. The encoded protein is CASSVLGQGEQYF.

The sample holds many counts of this clonotype. This chain uses TRBV11-2 with TRBJ1-2; 12 nucleotides align to TRBD1. This CDR3 spans 15 amino acids. Per germline, CDR1 SGHAT and CDR2 FQNNGV. V lost 5 bases to trimming and J lost 8 bases; unmatched junction nucleotides: 9. This CDR3 is CASSPGTGGLYGYTF. As DNA, the CDR3 is TGTGCCAGCAGCCCCGGGACAGGGGGCCTCTACGGCTACACCTTC.

This clonotype was picked up many times. The V call is TRBV6-2 or TRBV6-3, the J call TRBJ2-1; D is unresolved. This CDR3 is built from 12 residues. Germline CDR1 and CDR2: MNHEY and SVGEGT. The V end lost 2 bases, the J end lost 4 bases, and 3 bases lay between the germline ends. Written as DNA, the CDR3 is TGTGCCAGCAGTTACAGGTACAATGAGCAGTTCTTC. It yields the protein CASSYRYNEQFF.

The rearrangement joins TRBV6-2 or TRBV6-3 to TRBJ2-3; TRBD1 agrees at 11 bases. This CDR3 comprises 14 residues. Unmatched junction bases numbered 3, after V lost 5 bases and J lost 5 bases. Per germline, CDR1 MNHEY and CDR2 SVGEGT. CDR3 coding DNA: TGTGCCAGCAGTCGGACAGGGGGCCAAGATACGCAGTATTTT. Its translation is CASSRTGGQDTQYF.

This clonotype was observed many times. This chain joins TRBV4-3 and TRBJ2-5; 9 bases are shared with TRBD2. From germline, CDR1 is LGHNA and CDR2 YSLEER. The ends lost 1 base at V and 5 bases at J; junction bases unmatched: 8. The CDR3 covers 16 residues. The CDR3 DNA is TGCGCCAGCAGCCAAGCAGGGGGACTAGCCATGGAGACCCAGTACTTC. This encodes CASSQAGGLAMETQYF.

The J gene is TRBJ2-5, the V gene TRBV29-1; TRBD2 matches 11 bases. Germline values: CDR1 SQVTM, CDR2 ANQGSEA. The CDR3 runs to 15 residues. V gave up 7 bases and J gave up 4 bases; unmatched junction bases: 11. The CDR3 region has the DNA TGCAGCGCGGCGGGTAGCGGGGGGGCCCCAGAGACCCAGTACTTC. Protein: CSAAGSGGAPETQYF.